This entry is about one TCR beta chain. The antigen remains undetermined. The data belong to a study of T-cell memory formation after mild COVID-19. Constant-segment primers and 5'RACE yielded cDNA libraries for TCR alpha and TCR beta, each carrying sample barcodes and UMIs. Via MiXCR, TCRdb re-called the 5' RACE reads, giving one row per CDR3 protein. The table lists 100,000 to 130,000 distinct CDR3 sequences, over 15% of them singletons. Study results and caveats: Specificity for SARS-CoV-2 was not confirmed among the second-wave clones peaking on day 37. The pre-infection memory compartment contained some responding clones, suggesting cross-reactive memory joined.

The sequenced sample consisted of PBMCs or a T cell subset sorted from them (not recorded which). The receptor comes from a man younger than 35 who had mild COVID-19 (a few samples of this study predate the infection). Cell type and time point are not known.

CDR3 DNA sequence: TGTGCCAGCAGTACAGGGGAGGTGGTCACTGAAGCTTTCTTT. It is translated as CASSTGEVVTEAFF. The gene calls are TRBV28 and TRBJ1-1; TRBD1 matches at 7 bases. Germline loops: CDR1 MDHEN, CDR2 SYDVKM. Losses at the gene ends were 5 bases for V and 4 bases for J; bases not matched to a gene: 7. CDR3 size: 14 residues.